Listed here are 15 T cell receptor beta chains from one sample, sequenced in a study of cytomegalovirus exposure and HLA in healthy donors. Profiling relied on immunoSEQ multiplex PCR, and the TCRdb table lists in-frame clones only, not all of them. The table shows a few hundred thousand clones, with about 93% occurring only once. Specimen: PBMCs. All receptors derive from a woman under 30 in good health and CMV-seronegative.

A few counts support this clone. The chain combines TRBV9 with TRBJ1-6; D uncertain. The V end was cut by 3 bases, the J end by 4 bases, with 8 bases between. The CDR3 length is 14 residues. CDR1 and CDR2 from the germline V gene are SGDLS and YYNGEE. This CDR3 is CASSDSGYNSPLHF. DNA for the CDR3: TGTGCCAGCAGCGATTCGGGGTATAATTCACCCCTCCACTTT.

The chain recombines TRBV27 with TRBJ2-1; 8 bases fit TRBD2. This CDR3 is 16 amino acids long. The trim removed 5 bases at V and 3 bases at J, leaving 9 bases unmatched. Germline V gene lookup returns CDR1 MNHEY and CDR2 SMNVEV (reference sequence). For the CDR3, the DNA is TGTGCCAGCAGTCCATTAGCGGGACCCCTCTACAATGAGCAGTTCTTC. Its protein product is CASSPLAGPLYNEQFF.

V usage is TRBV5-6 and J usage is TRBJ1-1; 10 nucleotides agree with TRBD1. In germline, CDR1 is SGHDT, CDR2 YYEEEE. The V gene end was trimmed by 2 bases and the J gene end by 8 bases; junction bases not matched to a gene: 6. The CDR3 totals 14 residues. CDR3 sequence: CASSLYGTGAEAFF. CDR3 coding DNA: TGTGCCAGCAGCTTATACGGGACAGGGGCCGAAGCTTTCTTT.

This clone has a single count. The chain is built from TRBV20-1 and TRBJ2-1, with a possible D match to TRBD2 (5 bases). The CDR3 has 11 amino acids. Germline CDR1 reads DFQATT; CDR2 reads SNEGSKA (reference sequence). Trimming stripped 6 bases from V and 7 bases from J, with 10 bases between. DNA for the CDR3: TGCAGTGCCCTCACTAGGAATGAGCAGTTCTTC. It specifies CSALTRNEQFF.

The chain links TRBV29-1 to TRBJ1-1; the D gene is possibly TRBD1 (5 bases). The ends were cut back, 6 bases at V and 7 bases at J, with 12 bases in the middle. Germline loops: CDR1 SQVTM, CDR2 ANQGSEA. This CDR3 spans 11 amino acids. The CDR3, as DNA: TGCAGCGTGCAGACAGCCTATGAAGCTTTCTTT. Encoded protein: CSVQTAYEAFF.

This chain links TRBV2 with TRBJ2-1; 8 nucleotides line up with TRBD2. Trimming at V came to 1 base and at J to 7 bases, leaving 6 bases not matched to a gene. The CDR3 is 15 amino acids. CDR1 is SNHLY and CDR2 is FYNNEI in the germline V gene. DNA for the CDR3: TGTGCCAGCAGTGAAGGGACTAGCTTTCGGAATGAGCAGTTCTTC. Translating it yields CASSEGTSFRNEQFF. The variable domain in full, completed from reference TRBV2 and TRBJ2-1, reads EPEVTQTPSHQVTQMGQEVILRCVPISNHLYFYWYRQILGQKVEFLVSFYNNEISEKSEIFDDQFSVERPDGSNFTLKIRSTKLEDSAMYFCASSEGTSFRNEQFFGPGTRLTVL.

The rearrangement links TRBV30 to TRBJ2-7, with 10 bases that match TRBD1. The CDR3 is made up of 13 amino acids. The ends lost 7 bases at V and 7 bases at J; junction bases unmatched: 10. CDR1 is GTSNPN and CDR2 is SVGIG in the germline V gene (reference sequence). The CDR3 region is CASRGGQGFEQYF. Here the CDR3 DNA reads TGTGCCTCCCGAGGGGGACAGGGGTTTGAGCAGTACTTC.

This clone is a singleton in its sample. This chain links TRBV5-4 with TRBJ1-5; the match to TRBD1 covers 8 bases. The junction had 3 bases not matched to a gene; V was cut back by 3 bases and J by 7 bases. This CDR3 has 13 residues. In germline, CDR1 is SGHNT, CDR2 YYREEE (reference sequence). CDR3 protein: CASSSAGGQPQHF. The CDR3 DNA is TGTGCCAGCAGCTCCGCAGGGGGCCAGCCCCAGCATTTT.

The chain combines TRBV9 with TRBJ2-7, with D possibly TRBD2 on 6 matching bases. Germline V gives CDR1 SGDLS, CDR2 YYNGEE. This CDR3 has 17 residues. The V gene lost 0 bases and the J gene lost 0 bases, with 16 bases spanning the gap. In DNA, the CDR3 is TGTGCCAGCAGCGTAGAGGGTGGAGGGGCGAGCTCCTACGAGCAGTACTTC. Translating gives CASSVEGGGASSYEQYF.

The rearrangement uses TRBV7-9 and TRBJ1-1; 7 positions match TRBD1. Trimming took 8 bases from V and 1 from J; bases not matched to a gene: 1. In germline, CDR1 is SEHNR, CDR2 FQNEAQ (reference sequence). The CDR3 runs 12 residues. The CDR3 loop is CASRDRNTEAFF. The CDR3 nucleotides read TGTGCCAGCCGGGACAGGAACACTGAAGCTTTCTTT.

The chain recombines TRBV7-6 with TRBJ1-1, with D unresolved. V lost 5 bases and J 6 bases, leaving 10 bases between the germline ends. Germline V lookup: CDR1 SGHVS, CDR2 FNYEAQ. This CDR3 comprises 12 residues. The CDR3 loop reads CASSRDLSEAFF. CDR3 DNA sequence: TGTGCCAGCAGCCGGGATCTCTCTGAAGCTTTCTTT.

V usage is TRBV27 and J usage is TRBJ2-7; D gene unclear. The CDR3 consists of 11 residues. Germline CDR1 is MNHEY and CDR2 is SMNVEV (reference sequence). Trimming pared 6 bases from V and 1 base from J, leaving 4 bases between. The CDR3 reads CASRSSYEQYF. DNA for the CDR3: TGTGCCAGCAGGAGTTCCTACGAGCAGTACTTC.

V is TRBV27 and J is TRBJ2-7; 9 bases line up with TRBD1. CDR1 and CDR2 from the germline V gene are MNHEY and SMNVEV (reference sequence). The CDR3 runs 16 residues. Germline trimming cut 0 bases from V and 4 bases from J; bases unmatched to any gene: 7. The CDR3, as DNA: TGTGCCAGCAGTTTATCGATAGGGACAGGGACTTACGAGCAGTACTTC. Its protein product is CASSLSIGTGTYEQYF.

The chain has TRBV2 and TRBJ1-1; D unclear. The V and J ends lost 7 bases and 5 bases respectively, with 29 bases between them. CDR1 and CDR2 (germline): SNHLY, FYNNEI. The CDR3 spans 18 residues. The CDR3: CASNQPEDGTVGRTEAFF. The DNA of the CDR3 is TGTGCCAGCAACCAGCCGGAGGACGGAACCGTGGGGAGGACTGAAGCTTTCTTT.

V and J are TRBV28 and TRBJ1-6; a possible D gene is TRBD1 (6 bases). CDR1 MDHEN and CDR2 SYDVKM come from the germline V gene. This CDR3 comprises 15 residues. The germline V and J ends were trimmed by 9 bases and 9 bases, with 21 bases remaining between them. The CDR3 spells CASYRGGAVPSPLHF. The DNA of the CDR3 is TGTGCCAGTTACAGAGGGGGTGCCGTCCCTTCACCCCTCCACTTT.